This T cell receptor beta chain was captured by sequencing in a study of beta chain features in type 1 diabetes (dated by TCRdb to 2016 to 2018). Turning to the overall study: Mean age, gender distribution, total cell number and subset yield were not different between patients and healthy donors. A total of roughly 99,000,000 sorted cells were examined across all samples, and the number of cells per subset was strongly correlated with RNA yield. In the study, TCRB repertoires of sorted circulating CD4+ T cell subsets from recently diagnosed type 1 diabetes patients were compared with those of matched healthy donors. Naive and central memory subsets were obtained from all 30 or so donors, but regulatory and stem cell-like memory subsets were isolated from only 8 patients and 8 healthy donors. Broad study findings and their caveats: Because small numbers of individuals were included in the HLA sub-analyses, any influence of HLA type on TCRB rearrangement was left unresolved. PCR might favor shorter templates, but patient and control samples were amplified and corrected together, so any skew would affect both groups equally. At VDJ recombination sites, type 1 diabetes patients had fewer insertions and more deleted nucleotides, which implies abnormalities in thymic rearrangement. The naive, central memory and regulatory TCRB repertoires appeared to resemble one another more closely among patients than among healthy donors. In all four CD4+ subsets, TCRB CDR3 length was moderately but significantly shorter in type 1 diabetes patients. Because cDNA was sequenced instead of genomic DNA, activated cells with high expression could be over-represented, although the groups did not differ in activation or CD3 levels.

Each donor gave one peripheral blood draw, about 100 mL on average, collected into heparinised tubes. Naive, central memory, regulatory and stem cell-like memory CD4+ T cells were sorted on a BD FACSAria II using a panel including CD45RO, CCR7, CD25, CD127, CD95 and CD27. Purity was above 95% for every sorted population. PBMCs were separated immediately by Lymphoprep density gradient centrifugation and were stained directly, without being cultured. To minimize batch effects, samples were stained and sorted in pairs, one healthy donor with one patient per experiment. This clone was recorded a few times. Its antigen is unknown. No much larger clone exists at a distance of one base, and base qualities are not known. The entire isolated RNA was reverse transcribed using the High Capacity cDNA Reverse Transcription Kit, and thus expressed TCRB transcripts were sequenced. Deep immunoSEQ sequencing was applied to naive, central memory and regulatory T cell samples, giving an average of around 3.8 million total reads per sample. Sorted cells were lysed in RLT buffer, and RNA was extracted using DNase-treated RNeasy Micro or Mini kits according to cell number. To prevent cross-contamination, each cell subset was processed individually, whereas patient and healthy donor samples were processed jointly. Using the immunoSEQ multiplex PCR, TCRB sequences were amplified from cDNA into 87-bp fragments spanning the CDR3 region. Sequencing of the amplicons was done on the Illumina HiSeq platform. The study's processing was this. Synthetic template baselines were used to correct PCR bias computationally, reads within Hamming distance 2 were collapsed together, and singletons that could not be merged were discarded. Reads were aligned to IMGT to assign V, D and J genes, CDR3 length, and insertions or deletions at six rearrangement sites. Within each subset, clonotype counts were normalized to sorted cell number, after which true diversity and Gini coefficients were computed with the tcR R package. Repertoire sharing was quantified using the overlap coefficient calculated on TCRB nucleotide sequences. Out-of-frame TCRB sequences from naive cells were analyzed as a proxy for the pre-selection repertoire. TCRdb's version of the immuneACCESS table is confined to in-frame rearrangements and falls short of the full clone set. An unresolved V gene accounts for under half of the shortfall where checked; the remainder is of unknown origin. D and trimming were read from the DNA, whereas the V and J calls and clone size are those reported in that table. For this sample the table gives about 710,000 clones, of which around an eighth were detected only once. Roughly 0.04% of the sample belongs to the ten largest clones.

CDR1 MNHNS and CDR2 SASEGT are derived from the germline V gene. The CDR3 spans 14 residues, from the cysteine through the phenylalanine. The read is trimmed to its CDR3 DNA, 42 bases read in frame from base 1. V loses 5 bases, J loses 4 bases, and the germline ends lie 15 bases apart. The receptor's source is a man younger than 35 with type 1 diabetes. This sequence uses TRBV6-1 and TRBJ2-7; matching of 7 bases hints at TRBD2 as the D gene. The specimen sequenced was naive CD4+ T cells from blood. Per the publication, the cell subset or site label means: true naive CD4+ T cells. This receptor carries the CDR3 CASSQGGEPYEQYF. The nucleotide sequence reads TGTGCCAGCAGTCAAGGGGGGGAGCCTTACGAGCAGTACTTC.